Shown below are 6 T cell receptor beta chains from a single sample sequenced in a study of beta chain features in type 1 diabetes. Whole-study findings and limits: There was a moderate but significant shortening of TCRB CDR3s in all four CD4+ subsets of Type 1 diabetes patients.

cDNA synthesis used the whole RNA isolate, giving expressed TCRB sequences. Sequenced by immunoSEQ multiplex PCR; TCRdb stores in-frame clones only, minus some. The repertoire holds approximately 20,000 clones, with about 57% as singletons. Which antigens these TCRs recognize remains unknown. Material for sequencing was stem cell memory CD4+ T cells from blood. The receptors here all came from a man younger than 30 with type 1 diabetes.

This chain links TRBV6-1 with TRBJ1-5; weak D call: TRBD1 (6 bases). The germline V gene encodes CDR1 MNHNS and CDR2 SASEGT. The CDR3 is 13 amino acids. Trimming stripped 2 bases from V and 6 bases from J, with 8 bases between. The CDR3 here is CASSERGGQPQHF. The CDR3 DNA sequence: TGTGCCAGCAGTGAAAGAGGGGGTCAGCCCCAGCATTTT.

The V call is TRBV7-2, the J call TRBJ2-1; 16 nucleotides agree with TRBD2. The CDR3 consists of 17 residues. Losses at the gene ends were 1 base for V and 4 bases for J; bases not matched to a gene: 1. CDR1 and CDR2 from the germline V gene are SGHTA and FQGNSA. CDR3: CASSLVGLAGGYNEQFF. In DNA, the CDR3 is TGTGCCAGCAGCTTAGTGGGACTAGCGGGGGGGTACAATGAGCAGTTCTTC.

Here the CDR3 DNA reads TGTGCCAGCAGCCAAGGCCCCACCTGGACTAGCGGGAGGTGGCAAGAGACCCAGTACTTC. Protein sequence: CASSQGPTWTSGRWQETQYF. This chain links TRBV14 with TRBJ2-5, with 14 nucleotides matching TRBD2. CDR3 length: 20 amino acids. Germline V gene data show CDR1 as SGHDN and CDR2 as FVKESK. The ends lost 1 base at V and 2 bases at J; junction bases unmatched: 12.

The chain uses TRBV4-3 and TRBJ1-2, with 8 bases lining up with TRBD1. The germline V gene has CDR1 LGHNA and CDR2 YSLEER. CDR3 length: 14 residues. V lost 1 base, J lost 6 bases, and 4 bases stayed unmatched. CDR3 loop: CASSQVSGGHGYTF. CDR3 nucleotides: TGCGCCAGCAGCCAAGTTTCAGGGGGCCATGGCTACACCTTC.

The rearrangement joins TRBV19 to TRBJ2-3; no clear D gene. Per the germline V gene, CDR1 is LNHDA and CDR2 is SQIVND (reference sequence). The CDR3 is made up of 13 amino acids. Deletions cut 5 bases from V and 4 bases from J, with 10 bases between. The CDR3 nucleotides read TGTGCCAGTAGTCGGATCGAGGCAGATACGCAGTATTTT. It yields the protein CASSRIEADTQYF. Full variable domain (remainder filled in from reference TRBV19 and TRBJ2-3): DGGITQSPKYLFRKEGQNVTLSCEQNLNHDAMYWYRQDPGQGLRLIYYSQIVNDFQKGDIAEGYSVSREKKESFPLTVTSAQKNPTAFYLCASSRIEADTQYFGPGTRLTVL.

This clone occurred a few times. The rearrangement joins TRBV11-2 to TRBJ1-1; 8 bases map to TRBD1. Germline CDR1 is SGHAT and CDR2 is FQNNGV. The CDR3 totals 15 residues. V was clipped by 3 bases and J by 1 base; unmatched bases: 4. The CDR3: CASSFGTGANTEAFF. The DNA of the CDR3 is TGTGCCAGCAGCTTCGGGACAGGCGCGAACACTGAAGCTTTCTTT.